What follows are 10 T cell receptor beta chains derived from one specimen sequenced in a study of T cell responses to AZD1222 COVID-19 vaccine. Assay: immunoSEQ multiplex PCR; the TCRdb copy retains only in-frame clones and omits some. The profile shows tens of thousands of clones, roughly 87% of them singletons. Specimen: peripheral blood, collected 28 days after the second AZD1222 dose. Every receptor here comes from an adult who received the AZD1222 COVID-19 vaccine.

CDR3 sequence (DNA): TGTGCCACCAGGGAGGGAGATTTCACAGATACGCAGTATTTT. This translates into CATREGDFTDTQYF. This chain links TRBV24-1 with TRBJ2-3; D may be TRBD2 (6 bases). V was trimmed by 7 bases and J by 2 bases, leaving 12 bases between them. The CDR3 sequence is 14 residues long. In germline, CDR1 is KGHDR, CDR2 SFDVKD.

The V and J genes are TRBV11-2 and TRBJ1-6, with D unclear. Germline lookup yields CDR1 SGHAT and CDR2 FQNNGV. The V end lost 6 bases, the J end lost 3 bases, and 12 bases lay between the germline ends. The CDR3 runs to 15 residues. CDR3 in amino acids: CASRLRPDYNSPLHF. CDR3 in DNA: TGTGCCAGCAGGCTCCGGCCCGACTATAATTCACCCCTCCACTTT.

The chain couples TRBV19 to TRBJ2-1, with 14 positions matching TRBD2. The CDR3 length is 15 residues. The germline gives CDR1 LNHDA, CDR2 SQIVND (reference sequence). The J segment lost 5 bases and the V segment lost 3 bases, leaving 0 bases of the junction unmatched. DNA of the CDR3: TGTGCCAGTAGTATGACTAGCGGGAGGGACAATGAGCAGTTCTTC. Protein: CASSMTSGRDNEQFF.

The rearrangement joins TRBV19 to TRBJ2-4; 7 bases line up with TRBD2. V shed 4 bases and J 7 bases; nucleotides not matched to a gene: 7. This CDR3 region has 14 residues. Germline assignment: CDR1 LNHDA and CDR2 SQIVND (reference sequence). The CDR3 coding sequence is TGTGCCAGTAGTAGCGGGAGCGGAGACAACATTCAGTACTTC. Residues: CASSSGSGDNIQYF.

The chain joins TRBV7-9 to TRBJ1-2; TRBD1 agrees at 8 bases. V trimming: 4 bases; J trimming: 8 bases; junction bases outside the gene matches: 15. The CDR3 sequence is 16 residues long. CDR1 is SEHNR and CDR2 is FQNEAQ in the germline V gene (reference sequence). This CDR3 is CASSSTTSDRVKGYTF. CDR3 coding DNA: TGTGCCAGCAGCTCGACCACATCGGACAGGGTTAAGGGCTACACCTTC.

The chain combines TRBV28 with TRBJ1-4, with a weak D call TRBD1 (6 bases). In germline, CDR1 is MDHEN, CDR2 SYDVKM. The CDR3 sequence is 13 residues long. V lost 6 bases and J 5 bases, leaving 10 bases between the germline ends. The DNA for the CDR3 is TGTGCCAGCAGAACAGGGCTGAATGAAAAACTGTTTTTT. Translation gives CASRTGLNEKLFF.

The chain combines TRBV7-2 with TRBJ1-1; no definite D call. Trimming cost V 1 base and J 4 bases, with 16 bases left between them. This CDR3 has 16 residues. Germline values: CDR1 SGHTA, CDR2 FQGNSA. Here the CDR3 DNA reads TGTGCCAGCAGCTTAGGACTTCCCCGGGATAGCACTGAAGCTTTCTTT. Translating it yields CASSLGLPRDSTEAFF.

The rearrangement joins TRBV4-1 to TRBJ2-1; D could derive from TRBD1 or TRBD2 (6 bases each). Trimming removed 0 bases at V and 8 bases at J, with 20 bases between. Germline lookup yields CDR1 MGHRA and CDR2 YSYEKL. The CDR3 consists of 17 residues. CDR3 sequence: CASSQDQRGVEGDEQFF. CDR3 sequence (DNA): TGCGCCAGCAGCCAAGATCAAAGGGGGGTCGAGGGGGATGAGCAGTTCTTC.

The rearrangement joins TRBV19 to TRBJ1-2; D gene ambiguous. This CDR3 has 14 amino acids. V was clipped by 6 bases and J by 2 bases, with 13 bases between them. The germline V gene has CDR1 LNHDA and CDR2 SQIVND (reference sequence). The CDR3: CASRRIQENYGYTF. The CDR3 DNA sequence: TGTGCCAGTAGGAGGATTCAGGAAAACTATGGCTACACCTTC.

The chain combines TRBV10-3 with TRBJ2-7; D could derive from TRBD1 or TRBD2 (5 bases each). The germline V and J ends were trimmed by 2 bases and 3 bases, with 11 bases remaining between them. The CDR3 extends over 14 amino acids. Germline V gives CDR1 ENHRY, CDR2 SYGVKD. The CDR3 protein is CAISEPGPGYEQYF. The CDR3 coding sequence is TGTGCCATCAGTGAGCCGGGGCCGGGCTACGAGCAGTACTTC.